Listed below are T cell receptor beta chains from one sample, sequenced in a study of cytomegalovirus exposure and HLA in healthy donors. Repertoires were generated with immunoSEQ multiplex PCR, while TCRdb's copy carries only in-frame clones and drops some. This sample yields more than 150,000 clones, of which around 79% are seen a single time; around an eighth belongs to the top ten. Sequencing was carried out using PBMCs. The receptors were sampled from a man aged 50 or older in good health and CMV-seropositive. Each CDR3 is given with its conserved first and last residue. Each record gives: V gene, J gene, D gene, clone size, CDR3 DNA, CDR3 protein. D genes are given only for firm matches. Clone size is shown for a subset of rows, as once, few, many or a class of expanded clone.

TRBV5-4	TRBJ2-4	TRBD2	once	TGTGCCAGCAGTTTGGGACTAGCGGGGGGGCCAGCCAAAAACATTCAGTACTTC	CASSLGLAGGPAKNIQYF
TRBV4-3	TRBJ1-1	-	-	TGCGCCAGCAGCCCGGTCGAGGGCGACACTGAAGCTTTCTTT	CASSPVEGDTEAFF
TRBV6-6	TRBJ2-2	TRBD1	-	TGTGCCAGCAGTAGACAGGGGCTCAACACCGGGGAGCTGTTTTTT	CASSRQGLNTGELFF
TRBV11-3	TRBJ2-7	-	-	TGTGCCAGCAGCTTAGGCGGAGGGGAGGAATCCTCCTACGAGCAGTACTTC	CASSLGGGEESSYEQYF
TRBV6-1	TRBJ1-2	-	-	TGTGCCAGCAGCGAGGGCTTTAAAGGCTATGGCTACACCTTC	CASSEGFKGYGYTF
TRBV5-6	TRBJ1-2	TRBD1	-	TGTGCCAGCAGCTCTTGGCGTCTTGGACAGGTAGATGGCTACACCTTC	CASSSWRLGQVDGYTF
TRBV12-2	TRBJ2-7	-	-	TGTGCAAGTCGCTTAGTTTCTTTCGCCTACGAGCAGTACTTC	CASRLVSFAYEQYF
TRBV5-6	TRBJ1-1	TRBD1	-	TGTGCCAGCAGCTTGCCTCGGACAGGGATGAACACTGAAGCTTTCTTT	CASSLPRTGMNTEAFF
TRBV28	TRBJ2-1	TRBD2	-	TGTGCCAGCACCCCGGGACTAGCGGGGGGTAATGAGCAGTTCTTC	CASTPGLAGGNEQFF
TRBV6-5	TRBJ2-5	TRBD2	-	TGTGCCAACCCCCAACTAGCGGGAGAGACCCAGTACTTC	CANPQLAGETQYF
TRBV10-3	TRBJ1-2	-	-	TGTGCCATCAGTGCGGACTATGGCTACACCTTC	CAISADYGYTF
TRBV28	TRBJ1-5	-	-	TGTGCCAGCAGTTTTATGGGGAGAAATCAGCCCCAGCATTTT	CASSFMGRNQPQHF
TRBV6-1	TRBJ2-5	TRBD2	-	TGTGCCAGCAGTGAGACTAGCAGGACGTCGGAGATCCAGTACTTC	CASSETSRTSEIQYF
TRBV30	TRBJ1-6	-	-	TGTGCCTGGAGATACAGTACAAGCTCCTATAATTCACCCCTCCACTTT	CAWRYSTSSYNSPLHF
TRBV6-1	TRBJ1-2	-	few	TGTGCCAGCAGTGAGATGTCAGGGAACTATGGCTACACCTTC	CASSEMSGNYGYTF
TRBV30	TRBJ1-2	TRBD1	-	TGTGCCTGGACCAGGACAGGGGAAGCGACCACCTTC	CAWTRTGEATTF
TRBV6-5	TRBJ2-3	-	few	TGTGCCAGCAGGGAGGACCGACGCACAGATACGCAGTATTTT	CASREDRRTDTQYF
TRBV28	TRBJ1-5	TRBD1	few	TGTGCCAGCAGTTCGACAGGGAAAAGTTTTAGAACCAGCAATCAGCCCCAGCATTTT	CASSSTGKSFRTSNQPQHF
TRBV11-2	TRBJ2-5	TRBD2	-	TGTGCCAGCAGCCCTAGCGGGGGTCTGGGAGAGACCCAGTACTTC	CASSPSGGLGETQYF
TRBV10-3	TRBJ2-7	TRBD1	-	TGTGCCATCAGTGAGTCGACAGGGGGACCATACGAGCAGTACTTC	CAISESTGGPYEQYF
TRBV7-8	TRBJ2-5	TRBD2	-	TGTGCCAGCAGCCGAGGGACTAGCGGGGGAGAGACCCAGTACTTC	CASSRGTSGGETQYF
TRBV5-6	TRBJ1-2	-	-	TGTGCCAGCAGCCTCGGTCTTGGGGGGGCGTCTGGCTACACCTTC	CASSLGLGGASGYTF
TRBV7-9	TRBJ1-1	-	few	TGTGCCAGCAGCCCAACAGGGAACACTGAAGCTTTCTTT	CASSPTGNTEAFF
TRBV7-3	TRBJ1-5	-	-	TGTGCCAGCAGCCCAAGCCCATCTCAGCCCCAGCATTTT	CASSPSPSQPQHF
TRBV5-6	TRBJ1-1	TRBD1	-	TGTGCCAGCAGTTTAAACAGGGGAGTGCGCACTGAAGCTTTCTTT	CASSLNRGVRTEAFF
TRBV7-9	TRBJ2-1	TRBD2	-	TGTGCCAGCAGCTTTAGCGGGGCCCACAATGAGCAGTTCTTC	CASSFSGAHNEQFF
TRBV10-3	TRBJ2-5	TRBD2	-	TGTGCCATCAGTGCGGGGGGGCGAGGCGAGACCCAGTACTTC	CAISAGGRGETQYF
TRBV9	TRBJ2-1	TRBD1	-	TGTGCCAGCAGCGGATTGGGACAGGGGAACAATGAGCAGTTCTTC	CASSGLGQGNNEQFF
TRBV6-5	TRBJ1-2	TRBD1	-	TGTGCCAGCAGTCAGATACAGGGGGCATATGGCTACACCTTC	CASSQIQGAYGYTF
TRBV2	TRBJ2-3	TRBD2	-	TGTGCCAGCAGGGGGACTAGCGGGGCAGATACGCAGTATTTT	CASRGTSGADTQYF
TRBV19	TRBJ1-4	-	-	TGTGCCAGTAGTATCGGCGGTAAAAAACTGTTTTTT	CASSIGGKKLFF
TRBV19	TRBJ1-5	-	-	TGTGCCAGTAGTCCCACAGGGAATCAGCCCCAGCATTTT	CASSPTGNQPQHF
TRBV28	TRBJ1-2	TRBD1	-	TGTGCCAGCAGGGCCAGTGGGCAGGGGGTTCCCTATGGCTACACCTTC	CASRASGQGVPYGYTF
TRBV30	TRBJ1-3	TRBD1	-	TGTGCCTGGAGTTGGACAGGGTCTGGAAACACCATATATTTT	CAWSWTGSGNTIYF
TRBV14	TRBJ1-2	TRBD1	once	TGTGCCAGCAGCCACCCCGGGACAGGGAACGGCTACACCTTC	CASSHPGTGNGYTF